The source of this T cell receptor beta chain is a study of Graves' ophthalmopathy and Graves' hyperthyroidism. Study-level information: Where ophthalmopathy was absent within 18 months of follow-up, hyperthyroidism was stable.

This clonotype was recorded a few times. Antigen: not known. Among the hyperthyroidism patients, all were newly diagnosed, aged 18 to 65, with under 2 months' duration. General study points: Classification of ophthalmopathy versus stable hyperthyroidism by a 13-signature model yielded around 90% sensitivity and approximately 80% specificity. Among thyroid clonotypes expanded above 0.001 frequency, most also appeared in blood.

Germline CDR1 MNHEY, CDR2 SVGAGI. This CDR3 region has 13 residues. Germline trimming cut 6 bases from V and 7 bases from J; bases unmatched to any gene: 5. Amplification of the TCR beta CDR3 regions used RNA transcripts (as template). Scientists carried out first-round RT-PCR using HTBI primers and then a second-round multiplex PCR. Using its own MiXCR run on the multiplex PCR reads, TCRdb lists one record per CDR3 protein. In the table there are approximately 1.2 million distinct CDR3 sequences, less than 45% of which are singletons. This receptor was identified in an adult man with Graves' hyperthyroidism. The specimen was peripheral blood or thyroid tissue (not recorded which). The chain is built from TRBV6-5 and TRBJ1-2; 10 nucleotides match TRBD1. CDR3 region: CASRKGQGFGYTF. The DNA of the CDR3 is TGTGCCAGCAGGAAGGGACAGGGGTTTGGCTACACCTTC.